One TCR beta chain is described in this entry. Its antigen is not known. This specimen belongs to a study of shared clonotypes between healthy human individuals. Study summary: Aged 18 to 49, the donors were two women and a few men.

Only CD45RO-negative cells positively selected for CCR7 counted as naive CD8 cells, so terminally differentiated effector memory CD45RA+ cells were excluded. Researchers divided each subset's genomic DNA evenly across several immunoSEQ plates. Sequencing used immunoSEQ multiplex PCR; TCRdb keeps in-frame clones, though not all of them. Among approximately 1.9 million clones, just over 90% were seen once, and the ten largest hold more than 1.5%. With 5 bases clipped from V and 7 bases from J, the junction kept 9 bases outside the gene matches. CDR1 is MDHEN, CDR2 SYDVKM, per germline. This CDR3 has 15 amino acids. Study conclusions and caveats: Depth was large, yet rarefaction showed that sorted-subset sequencing was incomplete. The authors expected sequencing depth to affect clonotype sharing among donors.

This TCR was recovered from a young man in good health. Some clones in this sample may be carry-over from other donors' samples. The V and J genes are TRBV28 and TRBJ1-5, with 9 bases matching TRBD1. Material for sequencing was naive CD8+ T cells from PBMCs. CDR3 in amino acids: CASSLPGQGPQPQHF. The DNA of the CDR3 is TGTGCCAGCAGTCTCCCGGGACAGGGCCCGCAGCCCCAGCATTTT.